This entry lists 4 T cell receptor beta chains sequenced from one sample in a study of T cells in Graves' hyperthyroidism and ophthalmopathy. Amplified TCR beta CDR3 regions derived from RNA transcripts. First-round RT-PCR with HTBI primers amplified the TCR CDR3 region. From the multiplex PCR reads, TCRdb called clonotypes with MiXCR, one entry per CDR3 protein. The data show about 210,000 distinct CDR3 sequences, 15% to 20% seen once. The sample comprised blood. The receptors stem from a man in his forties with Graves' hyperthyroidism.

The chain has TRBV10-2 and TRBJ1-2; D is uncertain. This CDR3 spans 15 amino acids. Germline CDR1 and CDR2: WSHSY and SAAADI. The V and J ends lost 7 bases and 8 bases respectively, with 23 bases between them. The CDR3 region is CASTATKQNPAGYTF. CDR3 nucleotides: TGCGCCAGCACGGCCACTAAGCAGAACCCTGCGGGCTACACCTTC.

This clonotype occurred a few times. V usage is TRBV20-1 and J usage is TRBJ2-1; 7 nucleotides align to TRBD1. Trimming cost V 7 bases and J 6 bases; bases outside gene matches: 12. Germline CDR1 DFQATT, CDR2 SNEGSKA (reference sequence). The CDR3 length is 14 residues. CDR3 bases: TGCAGTGGGGTCCGACAGGGCCCCGGCAATGAGCAGTTCTTC. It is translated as CSGVRQGPGNEQFF.

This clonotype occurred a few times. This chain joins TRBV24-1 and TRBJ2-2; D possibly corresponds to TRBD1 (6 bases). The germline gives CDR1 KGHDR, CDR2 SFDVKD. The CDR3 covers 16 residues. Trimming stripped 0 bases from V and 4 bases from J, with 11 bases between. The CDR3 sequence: CATSDLSQGFTGELFF. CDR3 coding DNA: TGTGCCACCAGTGATTTGTCGCAGGGGTTCACCGGGGAGCTGTTTTTT.

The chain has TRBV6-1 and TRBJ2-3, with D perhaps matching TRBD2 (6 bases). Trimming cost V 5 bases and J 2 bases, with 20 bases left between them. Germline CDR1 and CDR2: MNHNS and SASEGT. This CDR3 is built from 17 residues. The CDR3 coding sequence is TGTGCCAGCAGTCCCAGGAGGGGAGCGGGTACCACAGATACGCAGTATTTT. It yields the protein CASSPRRGAGTTDTQYF.